This TCR beta chain was profiled in a study of blood T cell repertoires in COVID-19. The wider study: Acute and convalescent COVID-19 samples came from the United States, Italy and Spain.

Repertoires were generated with immunoSEQ multiplex PCR, while TCRdb's copy carries only in-frame clones and drops some. The repertoire holds fewer than 500,000 clones, with 70% to 90% as singletons. The CDR3 has 13 amino acids. Germline V CDR1 and CDR2: SGHRS, YFSETQ. The V gene lost 4 bases and the J gene lost 8 bases, with 13 bases spanning the gap. Sample: PBMCs or T cells enriched from blood (not recorded which). This sequence was found in a woman in her twenties or thirties with acute COVID-19. The chain carries TRBV5-1 and TRBJ2-1; D is possibly TRBD2 (6 bases). CDR3: CASSRTGEDEQFF. The CDR3 DNA reads as TGCGCCAGCAGCCGGACGGGGGAGGATGAGCAGTTCTTC.